This T cell receptor (beta chain) stems from a study of shared clonotypes between healthy human individuals. Germline V gene lookup returns CDR1 MNHNS and CDR2 SASEGT. The CDR3 spans 15 residues. Trimming stripped 6 bases from V and 6 bases from J, with 18 bases between. The repertoire was sequenced with immunoSEQ multiplex PCR; TCRdb's copy has only in-frame clones and lacks some. There are about 2.3 million clones in the sample; approximately 95% occur only once, and around 0.4% lies in the top ten. The clonotype comes from a man between 18 and 35 years old in good health. Some clones in this sample may be carry-over from other donors' samples. The specimen was naive CD4+ T cells from PBMCs. Subset: CD45RA+ positively selected. J is TRBJ2-4 and V is TRBV6-1; D is perhaps TRBD2 (6 bases). The CDR3 spells CASRAIWGVRNIQYF. CDR3 nucleotide sequence: TGTGCCAGCAGGGCCATCTGGGGGGTCCGAAACATTCAGTACTTC.